This entry lists 30 T cell receptor beta chains sequenced from one sample in a study of cytomegalovirus exposure and HLA in healthy donors. PCR amplification relied on 60 Vbeta primers (plus 13 Jbeta primers). TCRdb's copy holds only in-frame clones and misses some; the assay was immunoSEQ multiplex PCR. The data hold 150,000 to 200,000 clones, with around 82% observed a single time. The specimen was PBMCs. These receptors all come from a boy between 10 and 17 years old in good health and CMV-seronegative.

This chain connects TRBV18 to TRBJ1-6; possible D gene TRBD1, 5 bases. The CDR3 contains 14 residues. Germline loops: CDR1 KGHSH, CDR2 LQKENI. Trimming pared 1 base from V and 7 bases from J, leaving 8 bases between. CDR3 sequence (DNA): TGTGCCAGCTCACCACAGACAGACAATTCACCCCTCCACTTT. This codes for CASSPQTDNSPLHF.

The chain has TRBV29-1 and TRBJ2-3, with TRBD1 matching over 8 bases. The V segment lost 5 bases and the J segment 0 bases; nucleotides outside the gene matches: 7. The germline V gene has CDR1 SQVTM and CDR2 ANQGSEA. The CDR3 loop spans 15 amino acids. Here the CDR3 reads CSVKGDRTSTDTQYF. The DNA of the CDR3 is TGCAGCGTTAAGGGGGACAGGACTAGCACAGATACGCAGTATTTT.

This chain uses TRBV5-1 with TRBJ2-1, with TRBD2 identical over 8 bases. Germline CDR1 and CDR2: SGHRS and YFSETQ. The J segment lost 6 bases and the V segment lost 4 bases, leaving 3 bases of the junction unmatched. There are 13 residues in the CDR3. The CDR3 nucleotides read TGCGCCAGCAGCACCCTAGCGGGCAATGAGCAGTTCTTC. Translated: CASSTLAGNEQFF.

The chain is built from TRBV30 and TRBJ1-3; D gene uncertain. CDR1 and CDR2 from the germline V gene are GTSNPN and SVGIG (reference sequence). The CDR3 contains 12 residues. Trimming left V 0 bases short and J 4 bases short, with 4 bases between. The CDR3 coding sequence is TGTGCCTGGAGTGTATCAGGAAACACCATATATTTT. Translated: CAWSVSGNTIYF.

The rearrangement links TRBV7-9 to TRBJ1-2; TRBD1 is a possible D gene (5 bases). From germline, CDR1 is SEHNR and CDR2 FQNEAQ (reference sequence). Trimming stripped 5 bases from V and 6 bases from J, with 16 bases between. CDR3 length equals 14 residues. CDR3 sequence reads: CASSQPRASDGYTF. As DNA, the CDR3 is TGTGCCAGCAGCCAACCCAGGGCGTCGGATGGCTACACCTTC.

The chain recombines TRBV9 with TRBJ2-5, with 7 nucleotides matching TRBD1. Germline lookup yields CDR1 SGDLS and CDR2 YYNGEE. With V trimmed by 3 bases and J by 4 bases, 6 bases remained unmatched. The CDR3 consists of 14 residues. The CDR3 region has the DNA TGTGCCAGCAGCGGAGGGGGCGGACGAGAGACCCAGTACTTC. It is translated as CASSGGGGRETQYF.

This chain links TRBV25-1 with TRBJ1-5; no firm D call. V lost 6 bases, J lost 1 base, and 13 bases lay in between. This CDR3 comprises 15 residues. In germline, CDR1 is MGHDK, CDR2 SYGVNS. CDR3 in DNA: TGTGCCAGCAGGGGAGTGAGGAGCAGCAATCAGCCCCAGCATTTT. Protein: CASRGVRSSNQPQHF.

This clone was recorded a few times. J is TRBJ1-1 and V is TRBV6-5, with a tentative D call TRBD1 (6 bases). This CDR3 is 14 amino acids long. The ends were cut back, 7 bases at V and 7 bases at J, with 19 bases in the middle. CDR1 is MNHEY and CDR2 is SVGAGI in the germline V gene. CDR3 DNA sequence: TGTGCCAGCACCCAATCCAGGGGAAGGGGTGAAGCTTTCTTT. Translated: CASTQSRGRGEAFF.

The V gene is TRBV29-1, the J gene TRBJ2-1; a possible D gene is TRBD1 (5 bases). The CDR3 spans 14 residues. Per germline, CDR1 SQVTM and CDR2 ANQGSEA. Trimming took 6 bases from V and 4 from J, leaving 16 bases between them. CDR3: CSVCPGHIYNEQFF. CDR3 nucleotides: TGCAGCGTCTGCCCCGGACACATATACAATGAGCAGTTCTTC.

The chain has TRBV28 and TRBJ2-7, with no clear D. This CDR3 is built from 15 residues. With 2 bases removed from V and 0 bases from J, the gap between germline ends came to 11 bases. Germline V gives CDR1 MDHEN, CDR2 SYDVKM. DNA for the CDR3: TGTGCCAGCAGTTTACGTGGCGGCCCCTCCTACGAGCAGTACTTC. This translates into CASSLRGGPSYEQYF.

V and J are TRBV4-3 and TRBJ2-2; D perhaps matches TRBD1 (6 bases). V lost 1 base and J lost 5, with 11 bases in between. CDR3 length: 15 amino acids. Germline assignment: CDR1 LGHNA and CDR2 YSLEER. The CDR3, as DNA: TGCGCCAGCAGCCAAGTCAGGGGATGGACCGGGGAGCTGTTTTTT. Residues: CASSQVRGWTGELFF.

The chain carries TRBV7-2 and TRBJ2-7, with 7 bases fitting TRBD1. Per the germline V gene, CDR1 is SGHTA and CDR2 is FQGNSA. CDR3 size: 13 residues. V trimming: 6 bases; J trimming: 3 bases; junction bases outside the gene matches: 5. The CDR3: CASRETGIYEQYF. CDR3 DNA: TGTGCCAGCAGGGAGACAGGGATCTACGAGCAGTACTTC.

The chain recombines TRBV30 with TRBJ2-7; D gene ambiguous. Germline lookup yields CDR1 GTSNPN and CDR2 SVGIG (reference sequence). The V end was cut by 4 bases, the J end by 2 bases, with 12 bases between. The CDR3 totals 13 residues. The CDR3 nucleotides read TGTGCCTGGATCAAAACCGCGCCCTACGAGCAGTACTTC. Translating it yields CAWIKTAPYEQYF.

The gene calls are TRBV6-5 and TRBJ2-1, with D possibly being TRBD2 (6 bases). Germline V lookup: CDR1 MNHEY, CDR2 SVGAGI. Trimming removed 5 bases at V and 2 bases at J, with 7 bases between. CDR3 length: 13 residues. DNA of the CDR3: TGTGCCAGCAGTCGGAGGGCCTACAATGAGCAGTTCTTC. Amino acid sequence: CASSRRAYNEQFF.

V gene TRBV14 combines with J gene TRBJ2-5, with TRBD1 matching 12 bases. With 0 bases clipped from V and 10 bases from J, the junction kept 9 bases outside the gene matches. The CDR3 totals 16 residues. The germline CDR1 and CDR2 sequences are SGHDN and FVKESK. CDR3 sequence (DNA): TGTGCCAGCAGCCAAGACCCGGGACAGGGGGCTTTAAACCAGTACTTC. It specifies CASSQDPGQGALNQYF.

The chain has TRBV30 and TRBJ1-1; 7 bases are a match to TRBD1. After removal of 3 bases from V and 6 bases from J, the junction contained 10 bases not matched to a gene. CDR3 size: 14 residues. The germline V gene encodes CDR1 GTSNPN and CDR2 SVGIG (reference sequence). CDR3 DNA sequence: TGTGCCTGGAGGACACCGACAGGGTTTGCTGAAGCTTTCTTT. This gives the protein CAWRTPTGFAEAFF.

This clone has only a few counts. The V and J genes are TRBV18 and TRBJ2-1; 7 nucleotides line up with TRBD1. This CDR3 spans 14 amino acids. Losses at the gene ends were 6 bases for V and 7 bases for J; bases not matched to a gene: 9. The germline V gene encodes CDR1 KGHSH and CDR2 LQKENI. CDR3 DNA: TGTGCCAGCTCGCTAGGACAGGCGTTGAATGAGCAGTTCTTC. Amino acids: CASSLGQALNEQFF.

The V call is TRBV7-2, the J call TRBJ2-2; perhaps TRBD2 as D (5 bases). V lost 1 base and J lost 4, with 10 bases in between. The CDR3 contains 15 residues. From germline, CDR1 is SGHTA and CDR2 FQGNSA. The DNA for the CDR3 is TGTGCCAGCAGCTTAGACGCGCGGGCCACCGGGGAGCTGTTTTTT. It encodes CASSLDARATGELFF.

This chain joins TRBV5-4 and TRBJ2-5; 10 bases fit TRBD2. Germline CDR1 reads SGHNT; CDR2 reads YYREEE (reference sequence). With V trimmed by 9 bases and J by 5 bases, 7 bases remained unmatched. This CDR3 comprises 13 residues. For the CDR3, the DNA is TGTGCCACCTCTAGCGGGAGCGTTGAGACCCAGTACTTC. This codes for CATSSGSVETQYF. Filled out from reference TRBV5-4 and TRBJ2-5, the complete variable domain reads ETGVTQSPTHLIKTRGQQVTLRCSSQSGHNTVSWYQQALGQGPQFIFQYYREEENGRGNFPPRFSGLQFPNYSSELNVNALELDDSALYLCATSSGSVETQYFGPGTRLLVL.

This chain uses TRBV5-1 with TRBJ1-3, with D maybe TRBD1 (5 bases). The CDR3 is 15 residues long. The germline V gene encodes CDR1 SGHRS and CDR2 YFSETQ. The V gene lost 4 bases and the J gene lost 2 bases, with 13 bases spanning the gap. For the CDR3, the DNA is TGCGCCAGCAGCGTCACAGGCGACACTGGAAACACCATATATTTT. This translates into CASSVTGDTGNTIYF. The entire variable domain, with the rest obtained from reference TRBV5-1 and TRBJ1-3, is as follows: KAGVTQTPRYLIKTRGQQVTLSCSPISGHRSVSWYQQTPGQGLQFLFEYFSETQRNKGNFPGRFSGRQFSNSRSEMNVSTLELGDSALYLCASSVTGDTGNTIYFGEGSWLTVV.

The J gene is TRBJ2-1, the V gene TRBV6-5, with D perhaps TRBD1 (5 bases). This CDR3 contains 13 residues. The germline V and J ends were trimmed by 6 bases and 12 bases, with 18 bases remaining between them. Germline V CDR1 and CDR2: MNHEY, SVGAGI. The CDR3 reads CASSPTRRTGQFF. The DNA of the CDR3 is TGTGCCAGCAGCCCAACGAGACGAACAGGGCAGTTCTTC.

The V and J genes are TRBV19 and TRBJ1-1; D might be TRBD1 (5 bases). The CDR3 spans 15 residues. Germline lookup yields CDR1 LNHDA and CDR2 SQIVND (reference sequence). V was trimmed by 0 bases and J by 2 bases, leaving 10 bases between them. The CDR3 bases are TGTGCCAGTAGTATAGAGGGCAGGGTAAACACTGAAGCTTTCTTT. The encoded protein is CASSIEGRVNTEAFF.

As regards this clone: A read error may produce the germline difference seen at one junction end. The CDR3 is CAWSSSNEQFF. The CDR3 bases are TGTGCCTGGAGTTCCTCCAATGAGCAGTTCTTC. This chain joins TRBV30 and TRBJ2-1; D unclear. Germline-derived CDR1 and CDR2 are GTSNPN and SVGIG (reference sequence). This CDR3 has 11 residues.

The chain uses TRBV19 and TRBJ1-2; D is uncertain. Trimming removed 7 bases from V and 3 bases from J, with 15 bases in between. From germline, CDR1 is LNHDA and CDR2 SQIVND (reference sequence). The CDR3 is 14 residues long. The CDR3 DNA reads as TGTGCCAGTAAGGAGACGCTGGAAGACTATGGCTACACCTTC. It encodes CASKETLEDYGYTF.

This clone showed up just a few times. This chain connects TRBV5-1 to TRBJ1-1; D call uncertain. From germline, CDR1 is SGHRS and CDR2 YFSETQ. The CDR3 contains 16 residues. V gave up 4 bases and J gave up 1 base, with 17 bases separating them. The CDR3 region is CASSPMGGQRNTEAFF. DNA for the CDR3: TGCGCCAGCAGCCCAATGGGAGGCCAGCGGAACACTGAAGCTTTCTTT.

The chain links TRBV30 to TRBJ1-2; D perhaps matches TRBD1 (6 bases). The V end lost 1 base, the J end lost 2 bases, and 14 bases lay between the germline ends. The CDR3 loop spans 15 amino acids. Germline-derived CDR1 and CDR2 are GTSNPN and SVGIG (reference sequence). The DNA of the CDR3 is TGTGCCTGGAGTGCATCAGGGGAGCTAAACTATGGCTACACCTTC. It specifies CAWSASGELNYGYTF.

In nucleotides, the CDR3 is TGCAGCGTTGAGGCCAGCCCAGGGCAGCCCCAGCATTTT. This translates into CSVEASPGQPQHF. This chain connects TRBV29-1 to TRBJ1-5, with D perhaps TRBD1 (5 bases). The CDR3 totals 13 residues. The V end lost 3 bases, the J end lost 7 bases, and 13 bases lay between the germline ends. The germline CDR1 and CDR2 sequences are SQVTM and ANQGSEA.

As regards this clone: At one boundary the junction diverges from the germline segment, which might be a read error. This rearrangement joins TRBV9 to TRBJ2-3; weak D call: TRBD1 (5 bases). CDR1 is SGDLS and CDR2 is YYNGEE in the germline V gene. The CDR3 is 12 residues long. The DNA for the CDR3 is TGTGCCAGCAGCCCTGACGGACACCCCATGGATTTT. Translation gives CASSPDGHPMDF.

The chain uses TRBV18 and TRBJ2-7, with 8 bases fitting TRBD2. Germline CDR1 and CDR2: KGHSH and LQKENI. The CDR3 spans 13 residues. The junction had 1 base not matched to a gene; V was cut back by 0 bases and J by 6 bases. Here the CDR3 reads CASSPPSGGEQYF. The CDR3 nucleotides read TGTGCCAGCTCACCACCCAGCGGGGGCGAGCAGTACTTC.

This clone was detected only a few times. The rearrangement uses TRBV1 and TRBJ1-1. TRBV1 is a listed pseudogene. The CDR3 has 14 amino acids. In DNA form, the CDR3 reads TGCACCAGCAGCCGAGAGGGGGGGAACACTGAAGCTTTCTTT. Translation: CTSSREGGNTEAFF.